This T cell receptor (delta chain) was profiled in a study of DNA immune sequencing with unique molecular identifiers (dated by TCRdb to 2018 to 2020). In terms of the full investigation: Immunomagnetic cell separation was used to enrich gammadelta T cells from buffy coats, and the genomic DNA of the enriched gammadelta T cells was sequenced. Fluorescence-activated cell sorting was used to enrich gammadelta T cells from the PBMC of 10 healthy individuals. In the comparison of enriched versus non-enriched samples, 100 ng of enriched gammadelta T-cell DNA and around 900 ng of non-enriched PBMC DNA were sequenced. An ultrasensitive DNA-based TRD repertoire sequencing method using PCR-introduced unique molecular identifiers was developed and validated in the study. The method was checked using synthetic reference molecules and blood samples from healthy people. All donors were healthy people, and ten of the donors were profiled using sorted gammadelta T cells from peripheral blood.

There are 22 amino acids in the CDR3, from cysteine to phenylalanine inclusive. Solely the CDR3 DNA is kept, with 66 bases framed from the first base. CDR1 GEAIGNYY and CDR2 EKD were looked up in the germline V gene. V has 3 bases trimmed and J has 0 bases trimmed; junction bases matching no gene number 19. Libraries were built with multiplex PCR. A 32-plex assay with primers for all 8 TRDV and 4 TRDJ genes covering the CDR3 was used to amplify genomic DNA. During roughly 3 cycles of barcoding PCR, a 12-nucleotide UMI was attached, and a second PCR using Illumina adapter primers followed. AMPure XP beads were used for library purification, and library quality was checked on a Fragment Analyzer with the HS NGS Fragment kit. Sequencing was run on an Illumina MiniSeq mid-output kit with around 22% PhiX and 150 cycles of paired-end reads. The source study handled its data this way. MIGEC version 1.2.9 was used to process the reads, grouping reads by UMI and building error-corrected consensus sequences. For post-processing, modified scripts from VDJtools version 1.2.1 were used together with the tcR R package. Clone calls in TCRdb were regenerated from the public reads with CATT, after which identical DNA sequences shared one row. The V and J calls here are based on TCRdb, not the publication. This sample holds 2,300 or so delta-chain clones; around 14% were observed only once. Around 52% of the sample comes from the top ten.

General findings and caveats noted by the study authors: Novel TRD sequences not targeted by the primers cannot be detected with the primer-based approach. Among clonotypes in healthy donors, TRDV2 paired with TRDJ1 was identified as the most common TRD rearrangement. Variation in TRD repertoire diversity was observed between healthy donors, with several donors found to be highly oligoclonal, in that the top 5 clonotypes exceeded half of productive molecules.

Relative to its sample, this clone is large (0.1 to 1%). Its antigen is not yet known. No base quality values were provided; no much bigger clone lies one nucleotide off. Sequencing was done on a sample of gamma-delta T cells enriched from blood buffy coat, or unenriched PBMCs (not recorded which). The chain links TRDV2 with TRDJ3; 7 central bases correspond to TRDD3. The receptor comes from a human donor in good health. In nucleotide form, the sequence is TGTGCCTGTGACCCAACCGGGGTTGGGGGACCCGAGAGCTCCTGGGACACCCGACAGATGTTTTTC. Translated, this gives CACDPTGVGGPESSWDTRQMFF.